Sequencing of this T cell receptor beta chain was carried out in a study of monozygotic twins with inflammatory bowel disease (dated by TCRdb to between 2018 and 2021). In the study overall: In total, roughly 30 monozygotic twin pairs made up the full study: 19 Danish pairs, all IBD-discordant, plus nine German pairs, of which four were IBD-concordant and five were IBD-discordant. Within discordant pairs, disease-associated traits were sought mainly by comparing IBD patients with their genetically identical healthy co-twins. Each individual had, on average, about 151 000 unique TCRalpha sequences and 181 000 unique TCRbeta sequences available for analysis. What the work shows at the level of the full study, not this receptor alone: Distinction between different T cell subtypes could not be achieved in the analysis. A decrease in TCRbeta repertoire diversity, as measured by inverse Simpson index, was observed in IBD patients compared with their healthy co-twins. Concordant and discordant twins showed no difference in repertoire similarity, possibly because of limited statistical power. The results gave no support for a single strong signal or clonotype linked to IBD. Because patients were on differing immunosuppressive treatments, the repertoires may have picked up extra background noise and inter-individual variability. Compared with healthy twins, IBD patients had fewer clonotypes in common with other individuals, a difference most pronounced in patients showing signs of disease activity.

From each donor, a roughly 2.5 ml peripheral blood sample was drawn into PAXgene tubes and stored at -80 degrees C. Without any T cell sorting, total RNA was extracted from whole blood using the PAXgene blood miRNA kit on an automated QIAcube. Peripheral blood from monozygotic twin pairs concordant or discordant for inflammatory bowel disease was subjected to deep TCRalpha and TCRbeta repertoire profiling with unique molecular barcoding. For every twin pair, smoking habits were documented, and each individual was categorised as a current, former or never smoker. Reading the germline V gene gives CDR1 SGHRS and CDR2 YFSETQ. Inclusive of the bounding cysteine and phenylalanine, the CDR3 is 13 residues long. The nucleotide record is missing. The library was generated by 5' RACE. The input for every TCR library was roughly 3,300 ng of total RNA. For each sample, cDNA synthesis was carried out in eight separate reactions using SMARTScribe reverse transcriptase. During cDNA synthesis, template switching introduced unique molecular identifiers that contained a 6-nucleotide sample barcode. Two nested PCRs of around 15 and 10 cycles amplified the TCRalpha and TCRbeta cDNA, and bead purification followed each PCR. Before amplification, the cDNA was treated with uracil DNA-glycosylase and purified using the QIAquick PCR purification kit. The second PCR added Illumina TruSeq-compatible adapters along with sample-specific barcodes. TapeStation and Qubit were used to check library quality and concentration, and 5 ng of each library went into the pool. Pooled libraries were sequenced on an Illumina HiSeq2500 single-index Rapid Run with 2 x 100 bp reads and custom sequencing primers. Per the authors' processing: UMI-based consensus assembly with MiGEC version 1.2.6 was used to correct PCR and sequencing errors. MiXCR version 2.1.1 was used for V(D)J alignment, clonotype assembly and CDR3 extraction. Normalisation of gene usage, clonotype sharing and MAIT/NKT TCR abundance was achieved by analysing the top 1000, 10 000 and 20 000 clonotypes per sample. After downsampling to 27 000 UMIs, diversity was calculated as the inverse Simpson index using the vegan R package. Paired Mann-Whitney U tests were applied to discordant twin pairs, with Benjamini-Hochberg correction for multiple testing. With the reads reprocessed by TCRdb, a single entry stands for each CDR3 protein sequence and no DNA is reported. The V and J calls here are based on TCRdb, not the publication. The record for this sample contains about 380,000 distinct CDR3 sequences. Of the sample, 2.5% to 3% falls within the top ten clones.

Comments on this clonotype: Its antigen is currently not known.

This receptor was taken from a human donor with ulcerative colitis or Crohn's disease, or a healthy co-twin of an affected twin (not recorded which). This chain is built from TRBV5-1 and TRBJ2-1. Sample: blood. CDR3 protein: CASSWDRGNEQFF.